This TCR beta chain came from a study of vaccination and CD4 T cells after COVID-19. The study's findings and limits: Spike mono-reactive clones accounted for 304 of the 307 vaccine-specific clones found in convalescent patients.

This sample's treatment: 10-day PBMC culture with coronavirus spike peptide pools or control peptides (ViraFEST assay). ViraFEST enlarged antigen-specific T cell populations with peptide pools and afterwards sequenced TCRs. An Oncomine TCR Beta short-read assay was used to sequence the DNA from cultured CD4+ T cells. A single record per CDR3 protein comes from TCRdb applying MiXCR to the PCR reads. The sample includes approximately 19,000 distinct CDR3 sequences, around 58% seen only once; the top ten take around 7.8%. Germline CDR1 and CDR2: GTSNPN and SVGIG (reference sequence). V was pared by 3 bases and J by 3 bases, with 5 bases of the junction left unmatched. The CDR3 is 16 residues long. On this clonotype: The antigen is not known.

The sample consisted of CD4+ T cells from blood, cultured in vitro. The clonotype was recovered from a human donor who had recovered from COVID-19. The V call is TRBV30, the J call TRBJ1-6; the match to TRBD1 covers 10 bases. CDR3 nucleotide sequence: TGTGCCTGGAGCGTGACAGGGGGCTTCTATAATTCACCCCTCCACTTT. It is translated as CAWSVTGGFYNSPLHF.